The present entry profiles one T cell receptor beta chain with its context. Its antigen is still unknown. The data are from a study of T cells in Graves' hyperthyroidism and ophthalmopathy. Looking at the study overall: The blood sample was taken at first diagnosis, before treatment began. Study-level results: The model predicted ophthalmopathy a median about 6.6 months before onset.

There are 11 residues in the CDR3. CDR1 and CDR2 (germline): SQVTM, ANQGSEA. Trimming removed 5 bases from V and 2 bases from J, with 7 bases in between. Patients with uncontrolled infections, other autoimmune diseases, pregnancy or lactation were excluded. Diagnoses rested on clinical symptoms, serum thyroxine and TRAb, thyroid ultrasound and orbital computed tomography. The CDR3 regions of TCR beta were amplified from RNA transcripts. HTBI primers were employed in a first-round RT-PCR of the TCR CDR3. TCRdb analysed the multiplex PCR reads with MiXCR anew, one entry per CDR3 protein. The top ten clones hold 5.5% to 7.5% of a sample with roughly 38,000 distinct CDR3 sequences, less than 50% of them seen once.

Sequencing was done on a sample of blood. V and J are TRBV29-1 and TRBJ2-7; tentative D call: TRBD2 (5 bases). The sequence was collected from a woman aged 45-65 years with Graves' hyperthyroidism that later progressed to Graves' ophthalmopathy. CDR3 in DNA: TGCAGCGTTATGAGGGCCTACGAGCAGTACTTC. It translates to CSVMRAYEQYF.